Below, 16 T cell receptor beta chains from the same sample are listed, as sequenced in a study of blood T cell repertoires in COVID-19. Assay used: immunoSEQ multiplex PCR; TCRdb lists only in-frame clones, some missing. Of about 280,000 clones listed, 75% to 90% were seen once; the top ten hold more than 9.5%. Sequencing used peripheral blood. All receptors come from a woman in her 70s with acute or convalescent COVID-19.

The rearrangement uses TRBV30 and TRBJ2-5; 11 bases match TRBD2. This CDR3 is 15 amino acids long. From germline, CDR1 is GTSNPN and CDR2 SVGIG (reference sequence). The V gene end was trimmed by 3 bases and the J gene end by 4 bases; junction bases not matched to a gene: 7. In nucleotides, the CDR3 is TGTGCCTGGAGATTAGCGGGGGGGCCTAGAGAGACCCAGTACTTC. Its protein product is CAWRLAGGPRETQYF.

The rearrangement uses TRBV3-1 (or the pseudogene TRBV3-2) and TRBJ2-3; weak D call: TRBD2 (7 bases). Trimming left V 0 bases short and J 4 bases short, with 17 bases between. CDR1 and CDR2 (germline): LGHDT, YNNKEL (reference sequence). The length of the CDR3 is 17 residues. The CDR3 DNA reads as TGTGCCAGCAGCCAAGATCGTGGGGGGGCTTCCGCAGATACGCAGTATTTT. Amino acid sequence: CASSQDRGGASADTQYF.

The CDR3 sequence: CASSIMGAQQPQHF. Here the CDR3 DNA reads TGTGCCAGTAGTATAATGGGGGCACAACAGCCCCAGCATTTT. The V and J genes are TRBV19 and TRBJ1-5; tentatively, D is TRBD1 (6 bases). CDR1 and CDR2 from the germline V gene are LNHDA and SQIVND (reference sequence). This CDR3 contains 14 residues. Trimming pared 2 bases from V and 7 bases from J, leaving 12 bases between.

The V gene is TRBV7-3, the J gene TRBJ2-2; D possibly corresponds to TRBD2 (6 bases). Trimming took 5 bases from V and 2 from J, leaving 18 bases between them. The CDR3 runs to 17 residues. Germline lookup yields CDR1 SGHTA and CDR2 FQGTGA. CDR3 sequence reads: CASSPHAGRLNTGELFF. CDR3 DNA sequence: TGTGCCAGCAGCCCTCACGCGGGACGGTTAAACACCGGGGAGCTGTTTTTT. Looking up the rest from reference TRBV7-3 and TRBJ2-2 gives the full variable domain: GAGVSQTPSNKVTEKGKYVELRCDPISGHTALYWYRQSLGQGPEFLIYFQGTGAADDSGLPNDRFFAVRPEGSVSTLKIQRTERGDSAVYLCASSPHAGRLNTGELFFGEGSRLTVL.

V usage is TRBV29-1 and J usage is TRBJ2-4, with TRBD2 identical over 9 bases. The J segment lost 5 bases and the V segment lost 6 bases, leaving 8 bases of the junction unmatched. CDR3 length: 14 amino acids. CDR1 and CDR2 (germline): SQVTM, ANQGSEA. In DNA form, the CDR3 reads TGCAGCGTCGCTCCGGGCGGGGGGGAAAACATTCAGTACTTC. Translated, it gives CSVAPGGGENIQYF.

V gene TRBV5-1 combines with J gene TRBJ1-2; TRBD1 is a possible D gene (6 bases). Germline assignment: CDR1 SGHRS and CDR2 YFSETQ. V lost 5 bases, J lost 6 bases, and 14 bases lay in between. The CDR3 totals 13 residues. The CDR3 DNA sequence: TGCGCCAGCAGGCCCACAGGGATAGATGGCTACACCTTC. Its translation: CASRPTGIDGYTF.

The V and J genes are TRBV9 and TRBJ2-7; 7 bases align to TRBD1. This CDR3 has 15 amino acids. Losses at the gene ends were 0 bases for V and 4 bases for J; bases not matched to a gene: 7. CDR1 is SGDLS, CDR2 YYNGEE, per germline. CDR3 nucleotides: TGTGCCAGCAGCGTAGGAGGACAGGTCCCGTACGAGCAGTACTTC. It yields the protein CASSVGGQVPYEQYF.

This chain links TRBV5-1 with TRBJ2-1, with TRBD2 matching 9 bases. In germline, CDR1 is SGHRS, CDR2 YFSETQ. J lost 12 bases, V lost 4 bases, and 5 bases had no gene match. There are 12 residues in the CDR3. The CDR3 nucleotides are TGCGCCAGCAGCATAGTAGCGGGGGCGCAGTTCTTC. Protein product: CASSIVAGAQFF. The full variable domain, rest sourced from reference TRBV5-1 and TRBJ2-1, is KAGVTQTPRYLIKTRGQQVTLSCSPISGHRSVSWYQQTPGQGLQFLFEYFSETQRNKGNFPGRFSGRQFSNSRSEMNVSTLELGDSALYLCASSIVAGAQFFGPGTRLTVL.

This clone was observed a few times. This chain connects TRBV5-1 to TRBJ2-4, with a weak D call TRBD2 (7 bases). The CDR3 has 16 residues. The germline CDR1 and CDR2 sequences are SGHRS and YFSETQ. With 2 bases removed from V and 7 bases from J, the gap between germline ends came to 19 bases. CDR3 sequence reads: CASSFGGRGRDNIQYF. The CDR3 nucleotides read TGCGCCAGCAGCTTCGGGGGGCGCGGGAGAGACAACATTCAGTACTTC.

As for this clone: Other DNA sequences in the same sample also yield this CDR3. The genes are TRBV3-1 (or the pseudogene TRBV3-2) and TRBJ1-4; 8 positions match TRBD1. The CDR3 contains 14 residues. After removal of 4 bases from V and 8 bases from J, the junction contained 6 bases not matched to a gene. Per germline, CDR1 LGHDT and CDR2 YNNKEL (reference sequence). The CDR3: CASSPGQGREKLFF. CDR3 coding DNA: TGTGCCAGCAGCCCAGGACAGGGCCGCGAAAAACTGTTTTTT.

The chain has TRBV18 and TRBJ1-1; D is undetermined. Germline-derived CDR1 and CDR2 are KGHSH and LQKENI. Trimming took off 3 bases at V and 1 base at J, with 9 bases between the two ends. CDR3 length equals 14 residues. The CDR3 coding sequence is TGTGCCAGCTCACCGGGCCATCCGAACACTGAAGCTTTCTTT. The encoded protein is CASSPGHPNTEAFF.

The V call is TRBV6-5, the J call TRBJ1-3; 7 nucleotides align to TRBD1. Germline CDR1 is MNHEY and CDR2 is SVGAGI. The CDR3 covers 15 residues. V shed 6 bases and J 2 bases; nucleotides not matched to a gene: 7. CDR3 in amino acids: CASRIDRVTGNTIYF. CDR3 in DNA: TGTGCCAGCAGGATCGACAGGGTAACTGGAAACACCATATATTTT.

The V gene is TRBV6-2 or TRBV6-3, the J gene TRBJ1-6; tentative D call: TRBD1 (6 bases). Germline lookup yields CDR1 MNHEY and CDR2 SVGEGT. This CDR3 spans 16 amino acids. V lost 6 bases, J lost 9 bases, and 21 bases lay in between. The CDR3 nucleotides read TGTGCCAGCAGCACCCCGGGAGGGGGATGGCTTTCACCCCTCCACTTT. It is translated as CASSTPGGGWLSPLHF.

V usage is TRBV13 and J usage is TRBJ2-7, with D tentatively TRBD2 (6 bases). The V end was cut by 5 bases, the J end by 0 bases, with 8 bases between. The CDR3 is made up of 13 amino acids. From germline, CDR1 is PRHDT and CDR2 FYEKMQ (reference sequence). CDR3 sequence reads: CASSEGLSYEQYF. The DNA for the CDR3 is TGTGCCAGCAGCGAGGGACTCTCCTACGAGCAGTACTTC.

The chain couples TRBV6-5 to TRBJ1-2; D is undetermined. The V end was cut by 6 bases, the J end by 0 bases, with 14 bases between. The length of the CDR3 is 15 residues. Germline V gives CDR1 MNHEY, CDR2 SVGAGI. The CDR3 DNA sequence: TGTGCCAGCAGAGGGAGGGCAGGAACTAACTATGGCTACACCTTC. Protein sequence: CASRGRAGTNYGYTF.

The chain is built from TRBV6-5 and TRBJ2-3; a weak D match, TRBD2 (5 bases). CDR3 size: 14 residues. Trimming cost V 7 bases and J 1 base, with 12 bases left between them. Germline CDR1 and CDR2: MNHEY and SVGAGI. In DNA, the CDR3 is TGTGCCAGCATAAGACCCGGGGGCACAGATACGCAGTATTTT. Protein sequence: CASIRPGGTDTQYF.